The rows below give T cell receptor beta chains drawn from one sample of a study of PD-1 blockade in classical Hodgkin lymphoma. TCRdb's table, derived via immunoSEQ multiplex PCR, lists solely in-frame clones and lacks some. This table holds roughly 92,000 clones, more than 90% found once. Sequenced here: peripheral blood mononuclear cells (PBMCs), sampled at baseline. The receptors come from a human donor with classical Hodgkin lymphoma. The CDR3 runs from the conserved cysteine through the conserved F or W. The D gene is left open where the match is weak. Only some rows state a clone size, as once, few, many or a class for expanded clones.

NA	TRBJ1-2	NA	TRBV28	CASSLFGGGYTF	TGTGCCAGCAGTTTATTCGGGGGCGGCTACACCTTC
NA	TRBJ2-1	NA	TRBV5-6	CASSLGLHEQFF	TGTGCCAGCAGCTTGGGACTGCATGAGCAGTTCTTC
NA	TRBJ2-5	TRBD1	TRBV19	CASMTGGAGTQYF	TGTGCCAGTATGACAGGGGGCGCGGGGACCCAGTACTTC
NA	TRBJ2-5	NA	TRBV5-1	CASSALQETQYF	TGCGCCAGCAGCGCCCTCCAAGAGACCCAGTACTTC
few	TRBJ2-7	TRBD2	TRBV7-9	CASGGLAGAFVAYEQYF	TGTGCCAGCGGAGGACTAGCGGGAGCTTTCGTCGCCTACGAGCAGTACTTC
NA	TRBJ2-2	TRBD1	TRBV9	CASSVERQGAGELFF	TGTGCCAGCAGCGTAGAACGGCAGGGGGCCGGGGAGCTGTTTTTT
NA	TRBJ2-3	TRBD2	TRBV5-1	CASSPTGGAGGFTDTQYF	TGCGCCAGCAGCCCCACGGGGGGAGCGGGCGGATTCACAGATACGCAGTATTTT
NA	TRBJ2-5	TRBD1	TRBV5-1	CASSTLSLQGETQYF	TGCGCCAGCAGTACGCTCTCGCTACAGGGGGAGACCCAGTACTTC
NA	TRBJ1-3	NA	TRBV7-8	CASSLAGGYSGNTIYF	TGTGCCAGCAGCCTTGCCGGGGGTTACTCTGGAAACACCATATATTTT
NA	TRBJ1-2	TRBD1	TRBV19	CASTSGTVGYGYTF	TGTGCCAGTACCTCCGGGACAGTGGGCTATGGCTACACCTTC
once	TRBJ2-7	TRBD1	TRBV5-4	CASSEQGNEQYF	TGTGCCAGCAGCGAACAGGGGAACGAGCAGTACTTC
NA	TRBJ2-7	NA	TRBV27	CASSLYPGLAYEQYF	TGTGCCAGCAGTTTATACCCGGGTCTAGCCTACGAGCAGTACTTC
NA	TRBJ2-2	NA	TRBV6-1	CASSEGFRVGTGELFF	TGTGCCAGCAGTGAGGGTTTTAGGGTCGGCACCGGGGAGCTGTTTTTT
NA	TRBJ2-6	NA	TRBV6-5	CASSYGAGSGANVLTF	TGTGCCAGCAGTTACGGTGCGGGCTCTGGGGCCAACGTCCTGACTTTC
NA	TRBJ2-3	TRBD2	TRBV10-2	CASRPSGPTDTQYF	TGCGCCAGCAGACCTAGCGGCCCCACAGATACGCAGTATTTT
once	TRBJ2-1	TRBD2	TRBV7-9	CASSPGTSGSGSYNEQFF	TGTGCCAGCAGCCCCGGGACTAGCGGGAGTGGCTCCTACAATGAGCAGTTCTTC
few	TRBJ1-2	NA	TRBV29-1	CSVDIGGVNYGYTF	TGCAGCGTTGATATAGGGGGGGTTAACTATGGCTACACCTTC
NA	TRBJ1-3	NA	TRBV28	CASSSLGAPGVLLSPLTIYF	TGTGCCAGCAGTTCGCTCGGCGCACCAGGGGTCCTTCTCTCACCCCTCACCATATATTTT
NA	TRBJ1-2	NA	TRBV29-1	CSVPPPPRGPNYGYTF	TGCAGCGTCCCTCCCCCTCCCCGGGGGCCTAACTATGGCTACACCTTC
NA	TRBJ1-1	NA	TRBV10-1	CASSVAGPHADTEAFF	TGCGCCAGCAGTGTGGCCGGGCCTCATGCGGACACTGAAGCTTTCTTT
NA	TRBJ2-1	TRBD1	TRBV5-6	CASSSGTGGYNEQFF	TGTGCCAGCAGCTCCGGGACAGGGGGCTACAATGAGCAGTTCTTC
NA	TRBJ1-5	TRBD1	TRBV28	CASSSGQGYQPQHF	TGTGCCAGCAGTTCCGGACAGGGGTATCAGCCCCAGCATTTT
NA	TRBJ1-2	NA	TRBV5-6	CASSLVPGDAGYTF	TGTGCCAGCAGCTTGGTTCCAGGGGACGCTGGCTACACCTTC
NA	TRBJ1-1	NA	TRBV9	CASSGFLNTEAFF	TGTGCCAGCAGCGGATTTCTGAACACTGAAGCTTTCTTT
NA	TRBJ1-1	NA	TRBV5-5	CASSFENWGVRNTEAFF	TGTGCCAGCAGCTTCGAAAATTGGGGGGTCAGGAACACTGAAGCTTTCTTT
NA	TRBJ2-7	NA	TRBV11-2	CASSPGLYEQYF	TGTGCCAGCAGCCCCGGTCTCTACGAGCAGTACTTC
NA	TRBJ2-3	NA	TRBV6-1	CASSAGGTDTQYF	TGTGCCAGCAGTGCTGGGGGCACAGATACGCAGTATTTT
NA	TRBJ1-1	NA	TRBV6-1	CASSQGTRPRTGNTEAFF	TGTGCCAGCAGTCAAGGAACTAGACCCCGGACGGGGAACACTGAAGCTTTCTTT
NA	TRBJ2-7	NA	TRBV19	CASSTSAYEQYF	TGTGCCAGTAGTACATCGGCCTACGAGCAGTACTTC
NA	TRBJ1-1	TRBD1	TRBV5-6	CASSLGTGNTEAFF	TGTGCCAGCAGCTTGGGGACAGGGAACACTGAAGCTTTCTTT
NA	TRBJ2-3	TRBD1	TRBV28	CASSPHPGQGADTQYF	TGTGCCAGCAGTCCCCACCCGGGACAGGGAGCCGATACGCAGTATTTT
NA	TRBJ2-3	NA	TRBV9	CASSAGTPFSTDTQYF	TGTGCCAGCAGCGCTGGGACCCCCTTTAGCACAGATACGCAGTATTTT
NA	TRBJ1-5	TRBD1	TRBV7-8	CASSLTGQDNQPQHF	TGTGCCAGCAGCTTAACGGGACAGGACAATCAGCCCCAGCATTTT
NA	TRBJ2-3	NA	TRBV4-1	CASSLDLTTTRPATDTQYF	TGCGCCAGCAGCCTAGATCTAACAACGACTAGGCCCGCAACAGATACGCAGTATTTT
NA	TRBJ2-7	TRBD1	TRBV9	CASSHRDRVYEQYF	TGTGCCAGCAGCCATCGGGACAGGGTCTACGAGCAGTACTTC
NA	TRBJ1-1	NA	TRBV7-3	CASSLGGGSEAFF	TGTGCCAGCAGCTTAGGTGGGGGCTCTGAAGCTTTCTTT
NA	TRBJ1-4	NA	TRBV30	CAWSDPSFYRTKNEKLFF	TGTGCCTGGAGTGACCCCTCCTTCTACAGGACAAAAAATGAAAAACTGTTTTTT
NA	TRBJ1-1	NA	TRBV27	CASSLWGASEAFF	TGTGCCAGCAGTTTATGGGGGGCGAGTGAAGCTTTCTTT
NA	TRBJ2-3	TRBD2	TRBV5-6	CASSLADFGLVQYF	TGTGCCAGCAGCTTGGCCGATTTTGGACTAGTGCAGTATTTT
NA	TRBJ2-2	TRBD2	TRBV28	CASSWGLAGVRTGELFF	TGTGCCAGCAGTTGGGGACTAGCGGGAGTACGGACCGGGGAGCTGTTTTTT
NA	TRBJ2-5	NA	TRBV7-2	CASSPRAGETQYF	TGTGCCAGCAGCCCTCGGGCCGGAGAGACCCAGTACTTC
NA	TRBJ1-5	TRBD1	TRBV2	CASSDSRTGVPQPQHF	TGTGCCAGCAGTGACAGTCGGACAGGGGTTCCTCAGCCCCAGCATTTT
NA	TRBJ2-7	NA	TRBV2	CASSEPLETREQYF	TGTGCCAGCAGTGAACCCTTAGAAACCCGCGAGCAGTACTTC
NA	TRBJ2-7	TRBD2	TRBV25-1	CASSELTGGPYEQYF	TGTGCCAGCAGTGAATTGACGGGAGGGCCGTACGAGCAGTACTTC
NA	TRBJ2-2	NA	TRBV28	CASKRVGQVNTGELFF	TGTGCCAGCAAACGAGTCGGACAAGTGAACACCGGGGAGCTGTTTTTT
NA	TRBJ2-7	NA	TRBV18	CASSPTGRYEQYF	TGTGCCAGCTCACCAACAGGGAGATACGAGCAGTACTTC
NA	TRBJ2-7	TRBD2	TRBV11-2	CASSFGGGPTYEQYF	TGTGCCAGCAGCTTTGGCGGGGGGCCCACCTACGAGCAGTACTTC
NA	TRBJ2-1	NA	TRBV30	CAWSGDLNNEQFF	TGTGCCTGGAGTGGAGACTTGAACAATGAGCAGTTCTTC
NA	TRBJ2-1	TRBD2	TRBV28	CASSHPQVAGLYEQFF	TGTGCCAGCAGTCACCCTCAGGTAGCGGGTTTGTATGAGCAGTTCTTC
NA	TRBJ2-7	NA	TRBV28	CASSPHRGYEQYF	TGTGCCAGCAGTCCGCACCGGGGGTACGAGCAGTACTTC
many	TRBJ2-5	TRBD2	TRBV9	CASSNGMSGTSSHF	TGTGCCAGCAGCAATGGAATGTCCGGGACTAGTTCCCACTTC
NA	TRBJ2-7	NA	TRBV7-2	CASSSFQGALYEQYF	TGTGCCAGCAGCTCTTTCCAGGGCGCGTTGTACGAGCAGTACTTC
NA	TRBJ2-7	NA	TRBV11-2	CASSLVSVGQYF	TGTGCCAGCAGCTTAGTGTCTGTGGGGCAGTACTTC
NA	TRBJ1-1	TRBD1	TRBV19	CASGHRGANTEAFF	TGTGCCAGCGGACACAGGGGAGCAAACACTGAAGCTTTCTTT
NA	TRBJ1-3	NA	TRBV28	CASSFAGTPSFAGNTIYF	TGTGCCAGCAGTTTCGCCGGGACGCCTTCTTTTGCTGGAAACACCATATATTTT
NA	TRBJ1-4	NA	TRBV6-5	CASSYGEGDEKLFF	TGTGCCAGCAGTTACGGGGAGGGGGATGAAAAACTGTTTTTT
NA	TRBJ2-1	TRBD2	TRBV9	CASRVTASGRASAPDNEQFF	TGTGCCAGCAGGGTAACAGCTAGCGGGAGGGCCTCGGCACCCGACAATGAGCAGTTCTTC
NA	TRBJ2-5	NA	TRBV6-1	CASSQGAGAGQETQYF	TGTGCCAGCAGTCAAGGGGCAGGGGCTGGGCAAGAGACCCAGTACTTC
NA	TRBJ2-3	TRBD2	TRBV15	CATNPGLAGTTDTQYF	TGTGCCACCAACCCTGGACTAGCGGGGACCACAGATACGCAGTATTTT
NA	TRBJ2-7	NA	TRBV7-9	CASSLALSIADTYEQYF	TGTGCCAGCAGCTTAGCGCTGAGTATAGCGGACACCTACGAGCAGTACTTC